Listed below are T cell receptor beta chains from one sample, sequenced in a study of T cell responses to AZD1222 COVID-19 vaccine. Clones were read by immunoSEQ multiplex PCR, and TCRdb kept only the in-frame ones, dropping some. In the table there are 100,000 to 150,000 clones, 89% of which are singletons. This specimen was peripheral blood, taken on day 0 of AZD1222 vaccination. These receptors came from an adult in good health. The CDR3 runs from the conserved cysteine through the conserved F or W. The order of the fields is CDR3 length, clone size, V gene, D gene, J gene, CDR3 protein, CDR3 DNA. D genes are given only for firm matches. Clone size is stated in some rows and not others, as once, few, many or a class when expanded.

>13|NA|TRBV2|NA|TRBJ1-1
CASRRMFSTEAFF
TGTGCCAGCCGCAGAATGTTTAGCACTGAAGCTTTCTTT
>13|NA|TRBV10-1|NA|TRBJ1-2
CARRDTANYGYTF
TGCGCCAGGAGGGACACAGCTAACTATGGCTACACCTTC
>14|once|TRBV30|NA|TRBJ1-2
CAWSVFNGYGGYTF
TGTGCCTGGAGTGTATTTAATGGCTATGGTGGCTACACCTTC
>16|NA|TRBV3-1/TRBV3-2|NA|TRBJ1-2
CASSQGRPDRNYGYTF
TGTGCCAGCAGCCAAGGGAGGCCGGACAGAAACTATGGCTACACCTTC
>14|NA|TRBV11-2|NA|TRBJ2-3
CASSLASPEDTQYF
TGTGCCAGCAGCTTAGCGTCCCCAGAAGATACGCAGTATTTT
>13|NA|TRBV6-2/TRBV6-3|NA|TRBJ2-7
CASSSGLDYEQYF
TGTGCCAGCAGTTCGGGACTCGATTACGAGCAGTACTTC
>14|NA|TRBV5-1|NA|TRBJ2-3
CASREEALTDTQYF
TGCGCCAGCAGAGAGGAAGCGCTCACAGATACGCAGTATTTT
>14|NA|TRBV7-9|NA|TRBJ1-2
CASTHGGSNYGYTF
TGTGCCAGCACCCACGGAGGCTCTAACTATGGCTACACCTTC
>18|NA|TRBV3-1/TRBV3-2|TRBD1|TRBJ1-6
CASSAGTGGYGANSPLHF
TGTGCCAGCAGCGCCGGGACAGGAGGCTATGGGGCTAATTCACCCCTCCACTTT
>12|NA|TRBV6-5|NA|TRBJ1-1
CAVLAGGTEAFF
TGTGCCGTATTAGCGGGCGGAACTGAAGCTTTCTTT
>12|NA|TRBV27|NA|TRBJ2-2
CASKQNTGELFF
TGTGCCAGCAAACAGAACACCGGGGAGCTGTTTTTT
>13|NA|TRBV9|NA|TRBJ1-1
CASSATQGTEAFF
TGTGCCAGCAGCGCGACACAGGGCACTGAAGCTTTCTTT